This T cell receptor beta chain was documented in a study of cytomegalovirus exposure and HLA in healthy donors. Points from the study as a whole: In an earlier analysis, about 87% or about 30%: the productive usage of most TCR beta V segments.

PCR primers comprised 60 Vbeta and 13 Jbeta primers. The protocol was immunoSEQ multiplex PCR, while the TCRdb copy is restricted to in-frame clones and leaves out a portion. In the table there are 70,000 to 95,000 clones, around 79% of which are singletons. CDR1 is SGHRS and CDR2 is YFSETQ in the germline V gene. CDR3 length: 14 amino acids. Trimming stripped 0 bases from V and 6 bases from J, with 12 bases between. With respect to this clone: As yet, its antigen is unknown.

The V call is TRBV5-1, the J call TRBJ1-1; D call uncertain. This TCR came from a woman in her 40s in good health and CMV-seropositive. The sample was PBMCs. DNA for the CDR3: TGCGCCAGCAGCTTGGGGCCCCCTGAGGCTGAAGCTTTCTTT. This sequence encodes CASSLGPPEAEAFF.